A selection of T cell receptor beta chains follows, all from one sample in a study of T cell responses to AZD1222 COVID-19 vaccine. Only in-frame clones appear in the TCRdb table, and some are missing; sequencing was by immunoSEQ multiplex PCR. The table has roughly 97,000 clones, 93% seen once. The sequenced sample was peripheral blood, obtained on day 0 of AZD1222 vaccination. The receptor source for this set is an adult in good health. Each CDR3 is given with its conserved first and last residue. D genes are given only for firm matches. Some rows mark clone size as missing; the rest say once, few, many or name a class of expanded clone.

j_gene,v_gene,abundance,d_gene,CDR3aa,CDR3nt
TRBJ1-4,TRBV6-5,-,TRBD1,CASKSGDRVNEKLFF,TGTGCCAGCAAAAGCGGGGACAGGGTGAATGAAAAACTGTTTTTT
TRBJ1-5,TRBV7-2,-,TRBD1,CASSLGTGVQPQHF,TGTGCCAGCAGCTTAGGGACAGGGGTTCAGCCCCAGCATTTT
TRBJ2-3,TRBV6-5,-,-,CASLGRVLTDTQYF,TGTGCCAGCCTCGGCAGGGTGTTAACAGATACGCAGTATTTT
TRBJ1-2,TRBV10-3,-,-,CAIKATGPGYTF,TGTGCCATCAAGGCCACAGGGCCTGGCTACACCTTC
TRBJ1-3,TRBV7-2,-,-,CASSLRTVSGNTIYF,TGTGCCAGCAGCTTAAGGACAGTCTCTGGAAACACCATATATTTT
TRBJ2-7,TRBV9,-,TRBD2,CASSVGLAGVYEQYF,TGTGCCAGCAGCGTCGGGCTAGCGGGAGTCTACGAGCAGTACTTC
TRBJ1-2,TRBV5-8,-,-,CASSLRTESYGYTF,TGTGCCAGCAGCTTGAGGACAGAGAGCTATGGCTACACCTTC
TRBJ2-3,TRBV12-1,-,-,CASSYKNRGTQYF,TGTGCCAGCAGCTATAAAAACAGGGGAACGCAGTATTTT
TRBJ2-7,TRBV25-1,-,-,CASSDWSGQKYEQYF,TGTGCCAGCAGTGATTGGTCAGGGCAGAAATACGAGCAGTACTTC
TRBJ2-2,TRBV6-4,few,-,CASSDTDAGELFF,TGTGCCAGCAGTGATACAGACGCCGGGGAGCTGTTTTTT
TRBJ2-7,TRBV19,-,-,CASSPNPTGSEQYF,TGTGCCAGTAGTCCCAACCCTACAGGGAGCGAGCAGTACTTC
TRBJ1-5,TRBV7-2,-,-,CASSLAGPQHF,TGTGCCAGCAGCTTAGCAGGGCCCCAGCATTTT
TRBJ2-1,TRBV19,-,TRBD2,CASSIGGLAGVNEQFF,TGTGCCAGTAGTATAGGGGGACTAGCGGGAGTAAATGAGCAGTTCTTC
TRBJ1-3,TRBV3-1/TRBV3-2,once,-,CASSPDSSGNTIYF,TGTGCCAGCAGCCCGGACAGCTCTGGAAACACCATATATTTT
TRBJ2-3,TRBV6-1,-,TRBD2,CASSEASGYTDTQYF,TGTGCCAGCAGTGAGGCTAGCGGCTACACAGATACGCAGTATTTT
TRBJ2-1,TRBV5-6,-,TRBD2,CASTVGGSPTEQFF,TGTGCCAGCACCGTGGGCGGGAGTCCCACTGAGCAGTTCTTC
TRBJ2-7,TRBV7-9,-,-,CASTGSLSYEQYF,TGTGCCAGTACAGGGTCCCTCTCCTACGAGCAGTACTTC
TRBJ2-6,TRBV2,-,TRBD2,CASTLAGVSGANVLTF,TGTGCCAGCACCCTAGCGGGAGTTTCGGGGGCCAACGTCCTGACTTTC
TRBJ1-2,TRBV3-1/TRBV3-2,-,-,CASSQNDNNYGYTF,TGTGCCAGCAGCCAAAACGACAACAACTATGGCTACACCTTC
TRBJ1-6,TRBV24-1,-,-,CATSRDGNSPLHF,TGTGCCACCAGCAGAGACGGGAATTCACCCCTCCACTTT
TRBJ2-7,TRBV5-1,-,-,CASSLEGGKRSYEQYF,TGCGCCAGCAGCTTGGAGGGCGGGAAGAGGTCCTACGAGCAGTACTTC
TRBJ2-1,TRBV3-1/TRBV3-2,-,TRBD2,CASSQDPVAGGIYNEQFF,TGTGCCAGCAGCCAAGATCCGGTAGCGGGAGGGATATACAATGAGCAGTTCTTC
TRBJ2-1,TRBV27,-,-,CASSLSAGASYNEQFF,TGTGCCAGCAGTTTATCCGCCGGGGCCTCCTACAATGAGCAGTTCTTC
TRBJ1-2,TRBV19,-,-,CASSMTQAAGYTF,TGTGCCAGTAGTATGACGCAGGCGGCTGGCTACACCTTC
TRBJ1-2,TRBV11-3,-,TRBD1,CASSLAGGARSGYTF,TGTGCCAGCAGCTTAGCAGGGGGCGCCCGGAGTGGCTACACCTTC
TRBJ2-2,TRBV5-1,-,TRBD1,CASSPDRVGTGELFF,TGCGCCAGCAGCCCCGACAGGGTAGGGACCGGGGAGCTGTTTTTT
TRBJ1-3,TRBV9,-,-,CASSPRLSSGNTIYF,TGTGCCAGCAGCCCCAGACTGAGCTCTGGAAACACCATATATTTT
TRBJ2-7,TRBV30,-,TRBD2,CAVAAGAYEQYF,TGTGCCGTCGCAGCGGGGGCCTACGAGCAGTACTTC
TRBJ1-1,TRBV10-3,-,TRBD1,CAIRTGERDTEAFF,TGTGCCATCAGAACAGGGGAAAGGGACACTGAAGCTTTCTTT
TRBJ2-7,TRBV23-1,-,TRBD1,CASRGDRVYEQYF,TGCGCCAGCCGGGGGGACAGGGTCTACGAGCAGTACTTC
TRBJ2-7,TRBV5-5,-,TRBD2,CASSQTSGEAYEQYF,TGTGCCAGCAGCCAAACTAGCGGGGAGGCCTACGAGCAGTACTTC
TRBJ2-3,TRBV30,-,TRBD2,CAWSAGGRTTDTQYF,TGTGCCTGGAGTGCTGGCGGGAGGACCACAGATACGCAGTATTTT
TRBJ1-1,TRBV5-1,-,-,CASSPASRALTEAFF,TGCGCCAGCAGCCCAGCGTCCAGGGCCCTCACTGAAGCTTTCTTT
TRBJ2-2,TRBV7-2,-,TRBD1,CASSIGRQGGTGELFF,TGTGCCAGCAGCATAGGCAGACAGGGGGGCACCGGGGAGCTGTTTTTT
TRBJ2-7,TRBV6-6,-,-,CASSYQGFGSYEQYF,TGTGCCAGCAGTTACCAGGGTTTTGGCTCCTACGAGCAGTACTTC
TRBJ1-1,TRBV5-1,-,-,CASAPTGSTEAFF,TGCGCCAGCGCCCCGACCGGAAGCACTGAAGCTTTCTTT